This is a list of T cell receptor beta chains from one sample in a study of blood T cells in healthy people across ages. TCRdb re-derived calls from the 5' RACE reads in MiXCR, one entry per CDR3 protein. The data show approximately 1.5 million distinct CDR3 sequences, around 40% seen once. The sequencing sample was made of blood. These receptors were obtained from a woman younger than 30 in good health. The CDR3 runs from the conserved cysteine through the conserved F or W. D genes are given only for firm matches. A row's size may be missing; if present it is once, few, many or a size class.

d_gene | j_gene | v_gene | abundance | CDR3aa | CDR3nt
- | TRBJ2-5 | TRBV7-3 | - | CASSLTDSQTQYF | TGTGCCAGCAGCTTAACCGATAGCCAGACCCAGTACTTC
- | TRBJ1-4 | TRBV4-2 | - | CASSQDRAGAELFF | TGTGCCAGCAGCCAAGATCGGGCAGGGGCAGAACTGTTTTTT
- | TRBJ1-4 | TRBV7-9 | few | CASSFSGVEKLFF | TGTGCCAGCAGCTTCTCGGGGGTCGAAAAACTGTTTTTT
TRBD1 | TRBJ1-4 | TRBV5-1 | few | CASSGTGTGVEKLFF | TGCGCCAGCAGCGGGACCGGGACAGGGGTCGAAAAACTGTTTTTT
- | TRBJ2-4 | TRBV19 | - | CASSSGRLNIQYF | TGTGCCAGTAGTAGCGGGCGCCTTAACATTCAGTACTTC
- | TRBJ1-2 | TRBV2 | few | CASRSRDGGTGYTF | TGTGCCAGCAGGTCCAGGGATGGGGGTACTGGCTACACCTTC
TRBD1 | TRBJ2-7 | TRBV18 | - | CASSPRNTGRGLFYEQYF | TGTGCCAGCTCACCACGAAACACCGGCAGGGGGCTTTTCTACGAGCAGTACTTC
- | TRBJ1-5 | TRBV4-1 | few | CASSTGLQPQHF | TGCGCCAGCAGCACAGGGCTCCAGCCCCAGCATTTT
- | TRBJ1-1 | TRBV6-5 | - | CASSTLVLNTEAFF | TGTGCCAGCAGTACGCTAGTACTGAACACTGAAGCTTTCTTT
TRBD2 | TRBJ2-7 | TRBV29-1 | - | CSVEDPLAGAEQYF | TGCAGCGTTGAAGATCCCCTAGCGGGAGCAGAGCAGTACTTC
- | TRBJ1-2 | TRBV20-1 | few | CSARHISRGYTF | TGCAGTGCTAGACACATTTCACGTGGCTACACCTTC
TRBD2 | TRBJ2-7 | TRBV4-3 | - | CASSPVLAGAIPLSYEQYF | TGCGCCAGCAGCCCCGTACTAGCGGGGGCCATCCCCCTTTCCTACGAGCAGTACTTC
- | TRBJ2-1 | TRBV29-1 | - | CSVRDTSETQFF | TGCAGCGTCAGGGACACGTCGGAGACCCAGTTCTTC
- | TRBJ2-2 | TRBV7-9 | - | CANSLALQRNTGELFF | TGTGCCAACAGCTTAGCGCTACAGAGGAACACCGGGGAGCTGTTTTTT
- | TRBJ2-7 | TRBV12-3/TRBV12-4 | - | CASTRGGGLGYEQYF | TGTGCCAGCACCCGCGGTGGGGGTCTCGGCTACGAGCAGTACTTC
- | TRBJ1-2 | TRBV30 | - | CACANSLDNGYTF | TGTGCCTGTGCGAACTCCCTAGATAATGGCTACACCTTC
- | TRBJ2-1 | TRBV7-6 | few | CASSFGGMLDEQFF | TGTGCCAGCAGCTTCGGGGGAATGTTAGATGAGCAGTTCTTC
- | TRBJ1-1 | TRBV7-9 | - | CASSPNSVGNTEAFF | TGTGCCAGCAGCCCAAACAGCGTGGGGAACACTGAAGCTTTCTTT
- | TRBJ1-1 | TRBV7-6 | - | CASSRAGTPYEAFF | TGTGCCAGCAGCAGAGCCGGGACACCATATGAAGCTTTCTTT
- | TRBJ2-2 | TRBV29-1 | - | CSVEYHQNTGELFF | TGCAGCGTTGAGTATCACCAGAACACCGGGGAGCTGTTTTTT
- | TRBJ2-1 | TRBV6-1 | few | CASSEAGQFF | TGTGCCAGCAGTGAAGCGGGGCAGTTCTTC
- | TRBJ1-2 | TRBV12-3/TRBV12-4 | - | CASSPRGRRGYTF | TGTGCCAGCAGTCCCCGGGGAAGAAGGGGCTACACCTTC
TRBD1 | TRBJ2-1 | TRBV6-5 | - | CASSPQGAPYNEQFF | TGTGCCAGCAGTCCGCAGGGGGCTCCGTACAATGAGCAGTTCTTC
- | TRBJ2-3 | TRBV7-7 | - | CASSPEAVDTQYF | TGTGCTAGCAGCCCCGAAGCAGTAGATACGCAGTATTTT
- | TRBJ2-7 | TRBV27 | - | CASGREMHEQYF | TGTGCCAGTGGACGGGAGATGCACGAGCAGTACTTC
- | TRBJ2-3 | TRBV20-1 | few | CSASQPTDTQYF | TGCAGTGCTAGCCAACCAACAGATACGCAGTATTTT
- | TRBJ1-1 | TRBV4-3 | - | CASSQDWEGETEAFF | TGCGCCAGCAGCCAAGATTGGGAAGGGGAGACTGAAGCTTTCTTT
- | TRBJ2-5 | TRBV6-1 | few | CASSESPWGAETQYF | TGTGCCAGCAGTGAATCGCCTTGGGGGGCAGAGACCCAGTACTTC
- | TRBJ1-2 | TRBV25-1 | few | CASSEVPWLFPYGYTF | TGTGCCAGCAGTGAAGTCCCATGGCTTTTCCCATATGGCTACACCTTC
- | TRBJ1-1 | TRBV6-5 | - | CASSYSSQGLATEAFF | TGTGCCAGCAGTTACTCGAGCCAGGGACTGGCCACTGAAGCTTTCTTT
- | TRBJ1-2 | TRBV9 | few | CASATDYGYTF | TGTGCCAGCGCCACAGACTATGGCTACACCTTC
TRBD2 | TRBJ2-1 | TRBV20-1 | few | CSARGRGGSYNEQFF | TGCAGTGCTAGGGGGCGGGGGGGCTCTTACAATGAGCAGTTCTTC
- | TRBJ1-1 | TRBV5-1 | - | CASSLGGFQYTEAFF | TGCGCCAGCAGCTTGGGGGGGTTCCAGTACACTGAAGCTTTCTTT
TRBD1 | TRBJ1-4 | TRBV2 | once | CASRKQGALTNEKLFF | TGTGCCAGCCGGAAACAGGGGGCATTGACTAATGAAAAACTGTTTTTT
TRBD1 | TRBJ2-1 | TRBV24-1 | few | CATSDSGQGLFF | TGTGCCACCAGTGATTCTGGACAGGGTCTGTTCTTC